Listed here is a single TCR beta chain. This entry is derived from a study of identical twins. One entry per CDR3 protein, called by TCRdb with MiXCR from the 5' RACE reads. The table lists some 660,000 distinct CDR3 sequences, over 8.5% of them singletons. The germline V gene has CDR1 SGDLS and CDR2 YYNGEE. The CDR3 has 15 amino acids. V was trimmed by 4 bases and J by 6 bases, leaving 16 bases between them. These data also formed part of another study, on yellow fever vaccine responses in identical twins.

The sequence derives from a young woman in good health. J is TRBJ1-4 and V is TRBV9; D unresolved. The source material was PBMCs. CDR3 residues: CASSPLVGRYEKLFF. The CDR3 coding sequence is TGTGCCAGCAGCCCGCTCGTGGGCAGGTATGAAAAACTGTTTTTT.